These 30 T cell receptor beta chains were all obtained from the same sample, sequenced in a study of T cell responses to AZD1222 COVID-19 vaccine. The protocol was immunoSEQ multiplex PCR, while the TCRdb copy is restricted to in-frame clones and leaves out a portion. The sample contains around 110,000 clones, roughly nine tenths of which appear only once. The source was peripheral blood, collected 28 days after the second AZD1222 dose. These TCRs come from an adult who received the AZD1222 COVID-19 vaccine.

Only one count was recorded for this clone. The rearrangement joins TRBV9 to TRBJ1-2; tentatively, D is TRBD1 (5 bases). CDR3 size: 16 residues. CDR1 and CDR2 from the germline V gene are SGDLS and YYNGEE. Trimming took 0 bases from V and 0 from J, leaving 12 bases between them. The CDR3: CASSVGGGDANYGYTF. CDR3 in DNA: TGTGCCAGCAGCGTAGGGGGAGGGGATGCTAACTATGGCTACACCTTC.

The V and J genes are TRBV28 and TRBJ1-6, with a weak D call TRBD1 (5 bases). CDR3 length: 16 residues. Trimming shortened V by 6 bases and J by 6 bases, and 18 bases separated the two germline ends. Germline lookup yields CDR1 MDHEN and CDR2 SYDVKM. The DNA of the CDR3 is TGTGCCAGCAGGTCCTTAGGGAACAGGATTAATTCACCCCTCCACTTT. Its protein is CASRSLGNRINSPLHF.

The chain uses TRBV7-9 and TRBJ1-4, with a possible D match to TRBD1 (6 bases). Trimming removed 4 bases from V and 8 bases from J, with 14 bases in between. Germline CDR1 SEHNR, CDR2 FQNEAQ (reference sequence). There are 14 residues in the CDR3. CDR3 in amino acids: CASSYLGGQEKLFF. CDR3 bases: TGTGCCAGCAGCTACCTGGGGGGCCAGGAAAAACTGTTTTTT. Using reference TRBV7-9 and TRBJ1-4 for the parts outside the CDR3, the full variable domain is DTGVSQNPRHKITKRGQNVTFRCDPISEHNRLYWYRQTLGQGPEFLTYFQNEAQLEKSRLLSDRFSAERPKGSFSTLEIQRTEQGDSAMYLCASSYLGGQEKLFFGSGTQLSVL.

The chain links TRBV28 to TRBJ1-3, with 7 positions matching TRBD1. The CDR3 is made up of 16 amino acids. The V gene's germline CDR1 is MDHEN and CDR2 SYDVKM. With V trimmed by 4 bases and J by 0 bases, 6 bases remained unmatched. CDR3 DNA: TGTGCCAGCAGTTCTTGGACAGGCAGCTCTGGAAACACCATATATTTT. Translating gives CASSSWTGSSGNTIYF.

This sequence joins TRBV18 and TRBJ2-3, with D possibly being TRBD1 (5 bases). The V gene lost 2 bases and the J gene lost 4 bases, with 10 bases spanning the gap. The CDR3 length is 14 residues. Germline-derived CDR1 and CDR2 are KGHSH and LQKENI. The CDR3 DNA is TGTGCCAGCTCACCATCAAGGGGCGCAGATACGCAGTATTTT. Protein: CASSPSRGADTQYF.

The rearrangement joins TRBV2 to TRBJ1-5; TRBD1 matches 10 bases. After removal of 6 bases from V and 5 bases from J, the junction contained 10 bases not matched to a gene. Germline-derived CDR1 and CDR2 are SNHLY and FYNNEI. CDR3 length: 16 residues. In DNA form, the CDR3 reads TGTGCCAGCAGCGGGGACAGGGGAAGAAGTGATCAGCCCCAGCATTTT. It translates to CASSGDRGRSDQPQHF.

The genes are TRBV4-1 and TRBJ2-5; D gene unclear. CDR3 length: 14 amino acids. V shed 2 bases and J shed 4 bases, with 11 bases lying between them. The germline CDR1 and CDR2 sequences are MGHRA and YSYEKL. The CDR3 DNA sequence: TGCGCCAGCAGCCAATCCCCGGGCGGAGAGACCCAGTACTTC. This gives the protein CASSQSPGGETQYF.

The chain is built from TRBV19 and TRBJ1-4; D ambiguous. With 3 bases removed from V and 0 bases from J, the gap between germline ends came to 5 bases. Germline V CDR1 and CDR2: LNHDA, SQIVND (reference sequence). This CDR3 region has 14 residues. The CDR3 is CASSMDATNEKLFF. CDR3 sequence (DNA): TGTGCCAGTAGTATGGATGCAACTAATGAAAAACTGTTTTTT.

The J gene is TRBJ2-7, the V gene TRBV7-6; weak D call: TRBD2 (6 bases). CDR3 length equals 15 residues. The germline V gene has CDR1 SGHVS and CDR2 FNYEAQ. Trimming cost V 1 base and J 5 bases, with 15 bases left between them. CDR3 amino acids: CASSLGGRQGNEQYF. The CDR3 DNA reads as TGTGCCAGCAGCTTAGGGGGGAGGCAGGGAAACGAGCAGTACTTC.

The chain carries TRBV20-1 and TRBJ2-1; 7 bases line up with TRBD2. CDR1 is DFQATT, CDR2 SNEGSKA, per germline (reference sequence). The J segment lost 10 bases and the V segment lost 3 bases, leaving 12 bases of the junction unmatched. The CDR3 loop spans 14 amino acids. As DNA, the CDR3 is TGCAGTGCTAGTGGCCGACTAGCTAGAGGGGAGCAGTTCTTC. Amino acids: CSASGRLARGEQFF.

The chain employs TRBV11-2 and TRBJ2-2, with D possibly called TRBD1 or TRBD2 (5 bases each). Germline CDR1 is SGHAT and CDR2 is FQNNGV. This CDR3 contains 15 residues. The V gene lost 4 bases and the J gene lost 7 bases, with 16 bases spanning the gap. The CDR3 sequence: CASSSPGRPSGELFF. The CDR3 DNA reads as TGTGCCAGCAGCTCTCCGGGACGGCCCAGCGGGGAGCTGTTTTTT.

The chain links TRBV30 to TRBJ2-1; D might be TRBD2 (6 bases). Trimming stripped 0 bases from V and 4 bases from J, with 19 bases between. CDR1 GTSNPN and CDR2 SVGIG come from the germline V gene (reference sequence). This CDR3 contains 17 residues. CDR3 coding DNA: TGTGCCTGGAGTGTACGTGGAGGGAACCCGGTGTACAATGAGCAGTTCTTC. It translates to CAWSVRGGNPVYNEQFF.

The count of this clone is one. The rearrangement links TRBV7-9 to TRBJ2-1, with 13 positions matching TRBD2. In germline, CDR1 is SEHNR, CDR2 FQNEAQ (reference sequence). Losses at the gene ends were 5 bases for V and 8 bases for J; bases not matched to a gene: 3. The CDR3 is made up of 14 amino acids. As DNA, the CDR3 is TGTGCCAGCAGCCGGACTAGCGGGAGCCATGAGCAGTTCTTC. This sequence encodes CASSRTSGSHEQFF. Drawing the rest from reference TRBV7-9 and TRBJ2-1, the complete variable domain is DTGVSQNPRHKITKRGQNVTFRCDPISEHNRLYWYRQTLGQGPEFLTYFQNEAQLEKSRLLSDRFSAERPKGSFSTLEIQRTEQGDSAMYLCASSRTSGSHEQFFGPGTRLTVL.

V gene TRBV13 combines with J gene TRBJ1-3; 12 nucleotides align to TRBD1. There are 14 residues in the CDR3. Germline V lookup: CDR1 PRHDT, CDR2 FYEKMQ (reference sequence). V gave up 9 bases and J gave up 2 bases; unmatched junction bases: 2. CDR3 region: CASGDRGPGNTIYF. In DNA form, the CDR3 reads TGTGCCAGTGGGGACAGGGGGCCTGGAAACACCATATATTTT.

The chain employs TRBV21-1 and TRBJ2-1; TRBD2 is the table's D call, not checked against the DNA. TRBV21-1 corresponds to a pseudogene. The CDR3 has 12 amino acids. The CDR3 protein is CANASLEDEQFF. The CDR3 coding sequence is TGTGCCAACGCCTCGCTCGAGGATGAGCAGTTCTTC.

V usage is TRBV12-3 or TRBV12-4 and J usage is TRBJ2-3; D is unresolved. V dropped 5 bases and J dropped 6 bases, with 6 bases sitting between them. The CDR3 runs to 11 residues. The CDR3 protein is CASSKADTQYF. The CDR3 region has the DNA TGTGCCAGCAGTAAGGCGGATACGCAGTATTTT.

V and J are TRBV11-2 and TRBJ2-7, with 8 bases that match TRBD1. The CDR3 sequence is 13 residues long. The trim removed 4 bases at V and 5 bases at J, leaving 4 bases unmatched. CDR1 is SGHAT, CDR2 FQNNGV, per germline. CDR3 sequence (DNA): TGTGCCAGCAGCTACAGGGGGGTGGACGAGCAGTACTTC. Protein product: CASSYRGVDEQYF.

The J gene is TRBJ2-2, the V gene TRBV27, with 8 positions matching TRBD2. There are 15 residues in the CDR3. Germline V gene lookup returns CDR1 MNHEY and CDR2 SMNVEV (reference sequence). After removal of 5 bases from V and 8 bases from J, the junction contained 10 bases not matched to a gene. CDR3 protein: CASSKNVAGLGELFF. The CDR3 DNA reads TGTGCCAGCAGTAAGAACGTAGCGGGACTGGGGGAGCTGTTTTTT.

The chain links TRBV19 to TRBJ2-4, with no clear D. Germline V gives CDR1 LNHDA, CDR2 SQIVND (reference sequence). The CDR3 is 14 residues long. The V gene lost 3 bases and the J gene lost 6 bases, with 12 bases spanning the gap. The CDR3, as DNA: TGTGCCAGTAGTATCCGAGCAGAAGCAAACATTCAGTACTTC. This sequence encodes CASSIRAEANIQYF.

The chain combines TRBV6-6 with TRBJ2-7, with 12 bases that match TRBD1. This CDR3 comprises 14 residues. Trimming cost V 6 bases and J 5 bases; bases outside gene matches: 5. Germline values: CDR1 MNHNY, CDR2 SVGAGI (reference sequence). CDR3 amino acids: CASSRGTGGDEQYF. CDR3 coding DNA: TGTGCCAGCAGCCGCGGGACAGGGGGCGACGAGCAGTACTTC.

The chain has TRBV27 and TRBJ2-3; 11 nucleotides match TRBD2. CDR1 is MNHEY, CDR2 SMNVEV, per germline (reference sequence). With V trimmed by 4 bases and J by 4 bases, 7 bases remained unmatched. The CDR3 spans 16 residues. DNA for the CDR3: TGTGCCAGCAGTTCGACCGCTAGCGGGAGGTCAGATACGCAGTATTTT. Its translation: CASSSTASGRSDTQYF.

The rearrangement uses TRBV7-9 and TRBJ2-3, with 14 bases lining up with TRBD2. The CDR3 sequence is 18 residues long. From germline, CDR1 is SEHNR and CDR2 FQNEAQ (reference sequence). Losses at the gene ends were 5 bases for V and 1 base for J; bases not matched to a gene: 8. The CDR3 region is CASSAGTSGSGGTDTQYF. The DNA of the CDR3 is TGTGCCAGCAGCGCGGGGACTAGCGGGAGCGGGGGCACAGATACGCAGTATTTT.

The V gene is TRBV27, the J gene TRBJ1-5; a possible D gene is TRBD1 (5 bases). Trimming took off 5 bases at V and 0 bases at J, with 8 bases between the two ends. The germline V gene encodes CDR1 MNHEY and CDR2 SMNVEV (reference sequence). This CDR3 is built from 14 residues. The DNA of the CDR3 is TGTGCCAGCAGTGCAGGGCTTAGCAATCAGCCCCAGCATTTT. Protein: CASSAGLSNQPQHF.

The chain links TRBV9 to TRBJ1-2, with a weak D call TRBD1 (5 bases). With 4 bases removed from V and 2 bases from J, the gap between germline ends came to 12 bases. The germline CDR1 and CDR2 sequences are SGDLS and YYNGEE. The CDR3 covers 14 residues. The chain's CDR3 is CASSPKWGNYGYTF. CDR3 nucleotide sequence: TGTGCCAGCAGCCCCAAGTGGGGGAACTATGGCTACACCTTC.

This chain joins TRBV25-1 and TRBJ1-5, with D perhaps TRBD1 (5 bases). The V end was cut by 3 bases, the J end by 9 bases, with 12 bases between. There are 13 residues in the CDR3. The V gene's germline CDR1 is MGHDK and CDR2 SYGVNS. DNA of the CDR3: TGTGCCAGCAGTGATGGAGCAGGGTGGCCCCAGCATTTT. Protein: CASSDGAGWPQHF.

The chain uses TRBV28 and TRBJ1-3; D gene uncertain. Trimming stripped 7 bases from V and 4 bases from J, with 11 bases between. Germline-derived CDR1 and CDR2 are MDHEN and SYDVKM. The CDR3 loop spans 13 amino acids. This CDR3 reads CASTLGSGNTIYF. The CDR3, as DNA: TGTGCCAGCACCCTCGGGTCCGGAAACACCATATATTTT.

This sequence joins TRBV30 and TRBJ2-7; 9 bases map to TRBD1. This CDR3 spans 12 amino acids. Germline V gene data show CDR1 as GTSNPN and CDR2 as SVGIG (reference sequence). V dropped 5 bases and J dropped 5; count of bases not matched to a gene: 4. The CDR3 DNA reads as TGTGCCTGGCGACAGGGGGAACACGAGCAGTACTTC. Protein sequence: CAWRQGEHEQYF.

This chain uses TRBV12-3 or TRBV12-4 with TRBJ1-1; D is perhaps TRBD1 (6 bases). With 1 base removed from V and 7 bases from J, the gap between germline ends came to 10 bases. CDR3 length: 13 residues. The CDR3 loop reads CASSLVRTVEAFF. The CDR3 nucleotides read TGTGCCAGCAGTTTAGTCCGGACAGTTGAAGCTTTCTTT.

Written as DNA, the CDR3 is TGTGCCAGCAGTTCGGACAGGGGGCATGGCTACACCTTC. Protein sequence: CASSSDRGHGYTF. V usage is TRBV28 and J usage is TRBJ1-2, with 11 bases lining up with TRBD1. V lost 4 bases, J lost 6 bases, and 1 base stayed unmatched. This CDR3 is 13 amino acids long. CDR1 is MDHEN and CDR2 is SYDVKM in the germline V gene.

The chain's CDR3 is CASSVRIFFRRETQYF. DNA of the CDR3: TGTGCCAGCAGCGTCCGCATTTTTTTTAGGCGGGAGACCCAGTACTTC. The rearrangement joins TRBV27 to TRBJ2-5; no clear D. This CDR3 is built from 16 residues. V dropped 6 bases and J dropped 5 bases, with 22 bases sitting between them. Per the germline V gene, CDR1 is MNHEY and CDR2 is SMNVEV (reference sequence).